Shown below are 5 T cell receptor beta chains from a single sample sequenced in a study of tumor-infiltrating lymphocytes in localized non-small cell lung cancer (dated by TCRdb to the early 2020s). The method behind the library was the immunoSEQ multiplex PCR assay. TCRdb carries this immuneACCESS record with in-frame sequences only. Its versions omit some clonotypes, under half of them owing to an unresolved V gene in the studies checked, with the rest unexplained. The sample contains more than 20,000 clones, just under 75% of them found a single time. The ten most abundant clones make up 6.3% of the sample. The sequenced sample was lung tumor tissue. Receptors were obtained from a human donor with non-small cell lung cancer.

The chain carries TRBV7-8 and TRBJ2-7; D unresolved. This CDR3 contains 15 residues. V shed 2 bases and J shed 2 bases, with 13 bases lying between them. Germline loops: CDR1 SGHVS, CDR2 FQNEAQ. In DNA, the CDR3 is TGTGCCAGCAGCTTATTGCCGGGTATAGCCTACGAGCAGTACTTC. Encoded protein: CASSLLPGIAYEQYF.

The chain has TRBV20-1 and TRBJ1-1; D possibly corresponds to TRBD1 (5 bases). The germline gives CDR1 DFQATT, CDR2 SNEGSKA (reference sequence). V lost 4 bases, J lost 5 bases, and 8 bases lay in between. This CDR3 has 11 residues. The DNA for the CDR3 is TGCAGTGCTATGGGGGGAACTGAAGCTTTCTTT. Translation: CSAMGGTEAFF.

This clone turned up a few times. The genes are TRBV18 and TRBJ2-5; D uncertain. Germline values: CDR1 KGHSH, CDR2 LQKENI. V was clipped by 6 bases and J by 2 bases, with 10 bases between them. This CDR3 contains 13 residues. Written as DNA, the CDR3 is TGTGCCAGCTCTGACATAACACAAGAGACCCAGTACTTC. Translation gives CASSDITQETQYF. The variable domain in full, with the rest retrieved from reference TRBV18 and TRBJ2-5, is NAGVMQNPRHLVRRRGQEARLRCSPMKGHSHVYWYRQLPEEGLKFMVYLQKENIIDESGMPKERFSAEFPKEGPSILRIQQVVRGDSAAYFCASSDITQETQYFGPGTRLLVL.

The chain is built from TRBV5-6 and TRBJ1-2; 9 bases match TRBD1. The CDR3 is made up of 16 amino acids. V shed 4 bases, J shed 0 bases, and the junction held 7 bases outside the gene matches. Looked up from germline, CDR1 is SGHDT and CDR2 is YYEEEE. The DNA for the CDR3 is TGTGCCAGCAGCCTCTACGGACAGGGGACTAACTATGGCTACACCTTC. Translated, it gives CASSLYGQGTNYGYTF.

By sample share, this clone is medium-sized. The CDR3 sequence is CASRDRGVLETQYF. CDR3 bases: TGTGCCAGCAGGGACAGGGGAGTGTTAGAGACCCAGTACTTC. This rearrangement joins TRBV2 to TRBJ2-5, with TRBD1 matching over 9 bases. This CDR3 comprises 14 residues. CDR1 and CDR2 (germline): SNHLY, FYNNEI. V gave up 6 bases and J gave up 4 bases; unmatched junction bases: 6.